The source of this T cell receptor (beta chain) is a study of blood T cell repertoires in COVID-19. In the authors' methods: Reference gene primer amplification in the assay estimated nucleated cell counts. The table came from immunoSEQ multiplex PCR; TCRdb's copy has only in-frame clones and leaves some out. V, J and clone size derive from that table, while D and trimming were established from the DNA sequence. The data contain around 310,000 clones, around 87% of them singletons. Trimming took 3 bases from V and 4 from J, leaving 19 bases between them. The CDR3 loop spans 16 amino acids. Germline loops: CDR1 SGHDN, CDR2 FVKESK.

Sample: peripheral blood. The source of this sequence is a woman between 40 and 50 years old with COVID-19, enrolled during active disease. The rearrangement links TRBV14 to TRBJ2-7; D not certain. CDR3 amino acids: CASSHLSFGTLYEQYF. In DNA, the CDR3 is TGTGCCAGCAGCCATTTAAGCTTTGGAACACTATACGAGCAGTACTTC. Together with reference TRBV14 and TRBJ2-7, the CDR3 gives the full variable domain: EAGVTQFPSHSVIEKGQTVTLRCDPISGHDNLYWYRRVMGKEIKFLLHFVKESKQDESGMPNNRFLAERTGGTYSTLKVQPAELEDSGVYFCASSHLSFGTLYEQYFGPGTRLTVT.